This TCR beta chain was recovered during a study of control samples from healthy donors and cancer patients. Sequenced by immunoSEQ multiplex PCR; TCRdb stores in-frame clones only, minus some. The repertoire includes about 44,000 clones, over 75% of them detected once, and 9.5% to 13% sits in the top ten. This CDR3 is built from 15 residues. Germline V lookup: CDR1 LGHDT, CDR2 YNNKEL (reference sequence). The V end was cut by 1 base, the J end by 1 base, with 8 bases between. Sequences were obtained from PBMCs. V is TRBV3-1 (or the pseudogene TRBV3-2) and J is TRBJ1-5; D gene unclear. The TCR sequence derives from an older woman with lung cancer. The CDR3 region is CASSQGVASNQPQHF. Written as DNA, the CDR3 is TGTGCCAGCAGCCAAGGGGTGGCGAGCAATCAGCCCCAGCATTTT.